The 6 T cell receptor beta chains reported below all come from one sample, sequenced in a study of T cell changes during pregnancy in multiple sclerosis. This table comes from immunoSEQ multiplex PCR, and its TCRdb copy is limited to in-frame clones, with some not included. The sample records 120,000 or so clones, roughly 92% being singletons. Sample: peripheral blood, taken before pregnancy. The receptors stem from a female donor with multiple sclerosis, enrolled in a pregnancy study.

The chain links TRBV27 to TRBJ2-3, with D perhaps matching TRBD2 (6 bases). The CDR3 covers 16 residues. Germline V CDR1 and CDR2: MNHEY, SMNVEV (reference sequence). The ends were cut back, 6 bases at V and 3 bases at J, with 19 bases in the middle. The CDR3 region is CASRDFGGFTTDTQYF. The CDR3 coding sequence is TGTGCCAGCAGGGATTTCGGGGGTTTTACGACAGATACGCAGTATTTT.

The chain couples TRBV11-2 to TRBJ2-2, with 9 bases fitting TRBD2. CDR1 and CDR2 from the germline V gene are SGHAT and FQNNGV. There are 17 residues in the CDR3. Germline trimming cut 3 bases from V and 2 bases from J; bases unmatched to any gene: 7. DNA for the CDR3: TGTGCCAGCAGCTTCCGTTTAGCGGGGGCTAACACCGGGGAGCTGTTTTTT. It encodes CASSFRLAGANTGELFF.

Here the CDR3 reads CASNGGDTDTQYF. The CDR3 DNA reads as TGTGCCAGCAATGGCGGGGACACAGATACGCAGTATTTT. The chain employs TRBV7-2 and TRBJ2-3; TRBD2 is a possible D gene (6 bases). The germline gives CDR1 SGHTA, CDR2 FQGNSA. The CDR3 sequence is 13 residues long. V was cut by 7 bases and J by 2 bases, with 10 bases left in between.

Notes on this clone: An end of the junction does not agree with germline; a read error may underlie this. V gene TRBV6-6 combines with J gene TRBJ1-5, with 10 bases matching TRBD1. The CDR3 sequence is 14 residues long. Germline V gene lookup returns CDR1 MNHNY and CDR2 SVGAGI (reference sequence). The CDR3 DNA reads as TGTGCCAGCAGTTCGACAGGGGGCAAGCAGCCCCAGCATTTT. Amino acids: CASSSTGGKQPQHF.

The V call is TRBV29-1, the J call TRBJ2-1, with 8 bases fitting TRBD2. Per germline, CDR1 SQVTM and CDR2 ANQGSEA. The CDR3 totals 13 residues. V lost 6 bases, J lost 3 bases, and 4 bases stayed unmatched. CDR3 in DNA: TGCAGCGTGCCAAGCGGGGGCTACAATGAGCAGTTCTTC. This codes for CSVPSGGYNEQFF.

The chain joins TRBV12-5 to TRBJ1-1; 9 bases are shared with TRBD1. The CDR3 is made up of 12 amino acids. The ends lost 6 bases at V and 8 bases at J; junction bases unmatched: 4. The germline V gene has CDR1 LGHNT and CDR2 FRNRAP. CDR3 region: CASGTGTGEAFF. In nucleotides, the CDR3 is TGTGCTAGTGGCACCGGGACAGGGGAAGCTTTCTTT.